These 25 T cell receptor beta chains came from one sample sequenced in a study of blood T cell repertoires in COVID-19. Repertoires were generated with immunoSEQ multiplex PCR, while TCRdb's copy carries only in-frame clones and drops some. Here the sample spans approximately 190,000 clones, more than 75% being singletons. Input material: peripheral blood. The receptors derive from a man aged 40-49 years with active or convalescent COVID-19.

The chain is built from TRBV9 and TRBJ1-1; no clear D gene. Trimming pared 0 bases from V and 11 bases from J, leaving 8 bases between. This CDR3 contains 11 residues. CDR1 and CDR2 (germline): SGDLS, YYNGEE. The CDR3 DNA reads as TGTGCCAGCAGCGTAGGTTCGCAGGCTTTCTTT. Residues: CASSVGSQAFF.

V is TRBV9 and J is TRBJ1-2; weak D call: TRBD1 (5 bases). The germline CDR1 and CDR2 sequences are SGDLS and YYNGEE. Trimming took 0 bases from V and 4 from J, leaving 13 bases between them. The CDR3 runs 15 residues. CDR3 in amino acids: CASSVGSGQVYGYTF. The DNA of the CDR3 is TGTGCCAGCAGCGTAGGTTCCGGACAAGTCTATGGCTACACCTTC.

The sample holds one count of this clone. The V and J genes are TRBV12-3 or TRBV12-4 and TRBJ1-1; D remains unclear. With 1 base removed from V and 11 bases from J, the gap between germline ends came to 11 bases. CDR3 size: 12 residues. The DNA of the CDR3 is TGTGCCAGCAGTTTAGATGCCCTCGAGGCTTTCTTT. Its translation is CASSLDALEAFF.

This sequence joins TRBV6-4 and TRBJ1-6; tentative D call: TRBD1 (5 bases). CDR3 length equals 15 residues. V lost 0 bases, J lost 12 bases, and 15 bases lay in between. CDR1 is MRHNA, CDR2 SNTAGT, per germline. Here the CDR3 reads CASSDSRSGAGPLHF. CDR3 nucleotide sequence: TGTGCCAGCAGTGACTCGCGGAGCGGGGCTGGACCCCTCCACTTT.

The V gene is TRBV19, the J gene TRBJ2-2, with a possible D match to TRBD2 (6 bases). Germline-derived CDR1 and CDR2 are LNHDA and SQIVND (reference sequence). The CDR3 is made up of 14 amino acids. V was clipped by 3 bases and J by 4 bases, with 9 bases between them. CDR3 amino acids: CASSIMGGTGELFF. Here the CDR3 DNA reads TGTGCCAGTAGTATTATGGGAGGCACCGGGGAGCTGTTTTTT. Looking up the rest from reference TRBV19 and TRBJ2-2 gives the full variable domain: DGGITQSPKYLFRKEGQNVTLSCEQNLNHDAMYWYRQDPGQGLRLIYYSQIVNDFQKGDIAEGYSVSREKKESFPLTVTSAQKNPTAFYLCASSIMGGTGELFFGEGSRLTVL.

The chain carries TRBV19 and TRBJ1-2; TRBD1 aligns across 9 bases. Germline V gives CDR1 LNHDA, CDR2 SQIVND (reference sequence). V was pared by 7 bases and J by 8 bases, with 11 bases of the junction left unmatched. The CDR3 is 14 amino acids. The CDR3 region is CASNVPGQGKGYTF. The CDR3 nucleotides are TGTGCCAGTAACGTACCGGGACAGGGAAAAGGCTACACCTTC.

The chain carries TRBV2 and TRBJ1-5; D possibly corresponds to TRBD1 (6 bases). The germline gives CDR1 SNHLY, CDR2 FYNNEI. The ends were cut back, 5 bases at V and 3 bases at J, with 11 bases in the middle. CDR3 length: 14 amino acids. The CDR3 spells CASSTYRDNQPQHF. The CDR3 DNA reads as TGTGCCAGCAGTACTTACAGGGACAATCAGCCCCAGCATTTT.

The chain uses TRBV5-1 and TRBJ2-7, with a possible D match to TRBD1 (6 bases). The CDR3 extends over 14 amino acids. Trimming shortened V by 4 bases and J by 2 bases, and 13 bases separated the two germline ends. The germline V gene has CDR1 SGHRS and CDR2 YFSETQ. CDR3 DNA sequence: TGCGCCAGCAGCCGACGGACAGAAACCTACGAGCAGTACTTC. Translation gives CASSRRTETYEQYF.

The V gene is TRBV29-1, the J gene TRBJ1-3, with D unresolved. The CDR3 length is 15 residues. Germline CDR1 is SQVTM and CDR2 is ANQGSEA. Deletions cut 0 bases from V and 4 bases from J, with 13 bases between. CDR3 bases: TGCAGCGTTGAAGATGCGGGGTTAGCGGGAAACACCATATATTTT. Translating it yields CSVEDAGLAGNTIYF.

The V call is TRBV7-9, the J call TRBJ2-6; 7 bases agree with TRBD1. The CDR3 length is 19 residues. The germline gives CDR1 SEHNR, CDR2 FQNEAQ (reference sequence). J gave up 0 bases and V 2 bases, and 10 bases lay outside the gene matches. The CDR3 sequence is CASSLLRTGQFSGANVLTF. CDR3 bases: TGTGCCAGCAGCTTACTAAGAACGGGACAGTTCTCTGGGGCCAACGTCCTGACTTTC.

The CDR3 nucleotides read TGTGCCAGCAGAGCGGGGGCCGGGACCCAGTACTTC. Protein sequence: CASRAGAGTQYF. The chain links TRBV7-9 to TRBJ2-5, with TRBD2 matching 8 bases. The CDR3 sequence is 12 residues long. Germline CDR1 is SEHNR and CDR2 is FQNEAQ (reference sequence). Germline trimming cut 6 bases from V and 7 bases from J; bases unmatched to any gene: 4.

This chain links TRBV6-5 with TRBJ2-2; D might be TRBD2 (5 bases). Germline V gives CDR1 MNHEY, CDR2 SVGAGI. This CDR3 is built from 16 residues. Trimming took off 0 bases at V and 3 bases at J, with 11 bases between the two ends. CDR3 in DNA: TGTGCCAGCAGTTACTCGGAGGTTCGGGACACCGGGGAGCTGTTTTTT. This translates into CASSYSEVRDTGELFF.

Only one count was recorded for this clone. This sequence joins TRBV10-3 and TRBJ1-2; no definite D call. V lost 4 bases and J 6 bases, leaving 9 bases between the germline ends. The germline gives CDR1 ENHRY, CDR2 SYGVKD. The CDR3 covers 12 residues. The CDR3 here is CAISGGRHGYTF. In DNA, the CDR3 is TGTGCCATCAGTGGAGGGAGGCATGGCTACACCTTC.

The chain carries TRBV6-1 and TRBJ1-2; D possibly corresponds to TRBD1 (5 bases). Trimming shortened V by 0 bases and J by 4 bases, and 6 bases separated the two germline ends. CDR1 is MNHNS, CDR2 SASEGT, per germline. The CDR3 covers 13 residues. In DNA form, the CDR3 reads TGTGCCAGCAGTGAAGCAAGGGGCTATGGCTACACCTTC. Its translation: CASSEARGYGYTF.

As for this clone: Distinct nucleotide sequences in the sample also encode this CDR3. This rearrangement joins TRBV7-9 to TRBJ1-2; D is ambiguous. Germline-derived CDR1 and CDR2 are SEHNR and FQNEAQ (reference sequence). The V end was cut by 0 bases, the J end by 2 bases, with 7 bases between. The CDR3 consists of 14 residues. The chain's CDR3 is CASSLAGKNYGYTF. In DNA form, the CDR3 reads TGTGCCAGCAGCTTAGCGGGCAAAAACTATGGCTACACCTTC.

The sample holds one count of this clone. The genes are TRBV11-2 and TRBJ1-1, with D maybe TRBD1 (6 bases). V was cut by 6 bases and J by 0 bases, with 14 bases left in between. The CDR3 length is 15 residues. The germline V gene has CDR1 SGHAT and CDR2 FQNNGV. The CDR3 spells CASRYGGAMNTEAFF. DNA of the CDR3: TGTGCCAGCAGGTATGGGGGGGCAATGAACACTGAAGCTTTCTTT. The variable domain in full, with the rest retrieved from reference TRBV11-2 and TRBJ1-1, is EAGVAQSPRYKIIEKRQSVAFWCNPISGHATLYWYQQILGQGPKLLIQFQNNGVVDDSQLPKDRFSAERLKGVDSTLKIQPAKLEDSAVYLCASRYGGAMNTEAFFGQGTRLTVV.

The chain has TRBV5-4 and TRBJ2-3; 7 bases map to TRBD2. The trim removed 1 base at V and 5 bases at J, leaving 4 bases unmatched. Germline lookup yields CDR1 SGHNT and CDR2 YYREEE (reference sequence). The CDR3 contains 14 residues. This chain's CDR3 is CASSLRERGDTQYF. The CDR3 coding sequence is TGTGCCAGCAGCTTGCGGGAGCGGGGAGATACGCAGTATTTT.

J is TRBJ2-7 and V is TRBV28; 8 bases fit TRBD1. Trimming cost V 6 bases and J 4 bases; bases outside gene matches: 11. The CDR3 length is 15 residues. Germline V gene sequence: CDR1 MDHEN, CDR2 SYDVKM. CDR3 nucleotide sequence: TGTGCCAGCAGCACTTCCGGACAGGGCGGTTACGAGCAGTACTTC. This codes for CASSTSGQGGYEQYF.

A few counts support this clone. CDR3 sequence (DNA): TGTGCCAGCAGCTTAGACGGCAGGACAGAGCAGCCCCAGCATTTT. Protein sequence: CASSLDGRTEQPQHF. The rearrangement joins TRBV11-2 to TRBJ1-5; D is possibly TRBD1 (6 bases). The CDR3 contains 15 residues. Trimming took 0 bases from V and 7 from J, leaving 13 bases between them. Germline CDR1 is SGHAT and CDR2 is FQNNGV.

About this clone itself: The junction does not match germline at one end; this may be a read error. The V gene is TRBV5-6, the J gene TRBJ1-1; unclear D gene. CDR3 length: 13 amino acids. The germline V gene has CDR1 SGHDT and CDR2 YYEEEE. The CDR3 coding sequence is TGTGCCAGCAGCTTGGGAGGGAACTCTGAAGCTTTCTTT. Translation gives CASSLGGNSEAFF.

This chain connects TRBV19 to TRBJ1-5; D remains unclear. Germline V gene sequence: CDR1 LNHDA, CDR2 SQIVND (reference sequence). The CDR3 runs 15 residues. Trimming shortened V by 1 base and J by 6 bases, and 13 bases separated the two germline ends. The chain's CDR3 is CASSIGGRNGQPQHF. In DNA form, the CDR3 reads TGTGCCAGTAGTATAGGTGGGAGGAACGGTCAGCCCCAGCATTTT.

The V and J genes are TRBV5-1 and TRBJ2-7; possibly TRBD2 for D (5 bases). The length of the CDR3 is 15 residues. The germline CDR1 and CDR2 sequences are SGHRS and YFSETQ. V lost 5 bases to trimming and J lost 4 bases, with 19 bases between them. CDR3 protein: CASSTGEIFGYEQYF. The CDR3 bases are TGCGCCAGCAGTACCGGGGAAATCTTTGGATACGAGCAGTACTTC.

V usage is TRBV5-1 and J usage is TRBJ2-7, with TRBD1 matching over 9 bases. The germline V gene encodes CDR1 SGHRS and CDR2 YFSETQ. V lost 4 bases, J lost 2 bases, and 4 bases stayed unmatched. The CDR3 is 14 residues long. CDR3 sequence (DNA): TGCGCCAGCAGCATGGGACAGGGAGCCTACGAGCAGTACTTC. This sequence encodes CASSMGQGAYEQYF.

The chain links TRBV6-5 to TRBJ2-7; D is uncertain. Germline V lookup: CDR1 MNHEY, CDR2 SVGAGI. There are 14 residues in the CDR3. V gave up 4 bases and J gave up 2 bases, with 12 bases separating them. The CDR3 DNA is TGTGCCAGCAGTTCCGAGGTCGTAGCCTACGAGCAGTACTTC. Translating it yields CASSSEVVAYEQYF.

The chain links TRBV6-5 to TRBJ2-1; the match to TRBD2 covers 12 bases. V lost 6 bases, J lost 6 bases, and 6 bases stayed unmatched. This CDR3 spans 15 amino acids. Germline V gene data show CDR1 as MNHEY and CDR2 as SVGAGI. This chain's CDR3 is CASRSLAGGPNEQFF. CDR3 nucleotides: TGTGCCAGCAGGTCCCTAGCGGGAGGGCCCAATGAGCAGTTCTTC.